The rows below give T cell receptor beta chains drawn from one sample of a study of blood T cells in healthy people across ages. One entry per CDR3 protein results from TCRdb running MiXCR on the 5' RACE reads. The data show roughly 1,700,000 distinct CDR3 sequences, approximately 30% seen once. The material sequenced was blood. These receptors were collected from a woman in her twenties or thirties in good health. CDR3s include the opening cysteine and the closing phenylalanine or tryptophan. Each record gives: J gene, V gene, clone size, D gene, CDR3 protein, CDR3 DNA. D genes are given only for firm matches. Expanded clones get a size class; other rows say once, few or many, or leave the size out.

>TRBJ2-1|TRBV7-2|few|-
CASSSPGVRVREQFF
TGTGCCAGCAGCTCCCCCGGGGTTAGGGTTCGTGAGCAGTTCTTC
>TRBJ2-1|TRBV6-2/TRBV6-3|many|-
CASSYHLLASSYNEQFF
TGTGCCAGCAGTTATCACCTTCTAGCGAGCTCCTACAATGAGCAGTTCTTC
>TRBJ2-5|TRBV6-5|many|-
CASSYSGQETQYF
TGTGCCAGCAGTTACTCAGGCCAAGAGACCCAGTACTTC
>TRBJ2-7|TRBV7-9|few|-
CASSQTQEQYF
TGTGCCAGCAGCCAGACCCAGGAGCAGTACTTC
>TRBJ2-7|TRBV18|few|TRBD1
CASSSLSDRAYEQYF
TGTGCCAGCTCATCCCTCTCGGACAGGGCCTACGAGCAGTACTTC
>TRBJ2-7|TRBV12-3/TRBV12-4|-|-
CASSLAGTQGEQYF
TGTGCCAGCAGTTTAGCGGGCACCCAAGGCGAGCAGTACTTC
>TRBJ1-2|TRBV5-1|-|-
CASSLWGEEANYSYTF
TGCGCCAGCAGCTTGTGGGGGGAGGAGGCTAACTATAGCTACACCTTC
>TRBJ2-3|TRBV21-1|-|-
CASRERDRGADTQYF
TGTGCCAGCCGCGAAAGGGACAGGGGGGCAGATACGCAGTATTTT
>TRBJ2-5|TRBV4-2|few|-
CASSQELTRGLGGTQYF
TGTGCCAGCAGCCAAGAGTTAACGCGGGGCTTGGGAGGGACCCAGTACTTC
>TRBJ2-4|TRBV5-6|many|TRBD2
CASSPGPGGTKNIQYF
TGTGCCAGCAGCCCGGGGCCGGGGGGTACCAAAAACATTCAGTACTTC
>TRBJ1-2|TRBV10-3|-|-
CAISAPEGYGYTF
TGTGCCATCAGTGCCCCGGAGGGCTATGGCTACACCTTC
>TRBJ2-3|TRBV7-3|many|-
CASSTGLGDTQYF
TGTGCCAGCAGCACCGGACTGGGGGATACGCAGTATTTT
>TRBJ2-4|TRBV12-3/TRBV12-4|-|-
CASSINTGRKNIQYF
TGTGCCAGCAGTATAAACACAGGGCGAAAAAACATTCAGTACTTC
>TRBJ1-4|TRBV5-1|-|-
CASSGSPGTVNEKLFF
TGCGCCAGCAGTGGATCCCCCGGGACGGTTAATGAAAAACTGTTTTTT
>TRBJ2-1|TRBV11-3|many|TRBD2
CASSAVAGAQNEQFF
TGTGCCAGCAGCGCAGTAGCGGGAGCACAAAATGAGCAGTTCTTC
>TRBJ2-7|TRBV13|-|-
CASSLAGTQAYEQYF
TGTGCCAGCAGCTTAGCCGGGACACAAGCCTACGAGCAGTACTTC
>TRBJ1-1|TRBV5-1|-|-
CASSTHRVDTEAFF
TGCGCCAGCAGCACTCACAGGGTTGACACTGAAGCTTTCTTT
>TRBJ2-3|TRBV10-2|many|-
CASSEVRAVTDTQYF
TGCGCCAGCAGTGAGGTGAGGGCCGTCACAGATACGCAGTATTTT
>TRBJ2-7|TRBV27|-|-
CANSLGGRAYEQYF
TGTGCCAACAGTTTGGGAGGCCGTGCCTACGAGCAGTACTTC
>TRBJ1-1|TRBV5-1|-|-
CASSLDSDESQAFF
TGCGCCAGCAGCTTGGATTCGGACGAGTCCCAAGCTTTCTTT
>TRBJ2-5|TRBV12-3/TRBV12-4|many|-
CASSLALQGRETQYF
TGTGCCAGCAGTTTAGCGCTTCAGGGACGGGAGACCCAGTACTTC
>TRBJ2-7|TRBV3-1|-|-
CASSQGPGQYF
TGTGCCAGCAGCCAAGGGCCGGGGCAGTACTTC
>TRBJ1-2|TRBV28|-|-
CASRAVSGNNYGYTF
TGTGCCAGCCGCGCTGTGTCGGGCAATAACTATGGCTACACCTTC
>TRBJ2-5|TRBV5-5|few|-
CASNLLGRRTQYF
TGTGCCAGCAATCTACTCGGACGGCGGACCCAGTACTTC
>TRBJ2-3|TRBV10-2|few|TRBD1
CASSDAGTGLTDTQYF
TGCGCCAGCAGTGATGCCGGGACAGGGTTGACAGATACGCAGTATTTT
>TRBJ2-7|TRBV7-2|-|-
CASSLAAGRYEQYF
TGTGCCAGCAGCTTAGCGGCAGGGAGGTACGAGCAGTACTTC
>TRBJ2-3|TRBV12-3/TRBV12-4|many|-
CASRGSTDTQYF
TGTGCCAGCAGAGGCAGCACAGATACGCAGTATTTT
>TRBJ2-3|TRBV5-1|-|-
CASSSDGRGTDTQYF
TGCGCCAGCAGCTCCGACGGAAGGGGCACAGATACGCAGTATTTT
>TRBJ2-7|TRBV2|-|-
CASRPETSYEQYF
TGTGCCAGCAGGCCCGAGACATCCTACGAGCAGTACTTC